A single sample gave rise to the 5 T cell receptor beta chains below, sequenced in a study of cytomegalovirus exposure and HLA in healthy donors. Vbeta (60) and Jbeta (13) primers were used in the PCR. This table comes from immunoSEQ multiplex PCR, and its TCRdb copy is limited to in-frame clones, with some not included. This sample carries more than 20,000 clones, nearly 80% of them seen once, and the ten largest clones take approximately 4.9%. The specimen was PBMCs. The receptors were gathered from a male donor in good health and CMV-seronegative.

A single count supports this clone. The chain recombines TRBV7-9 with TRBJ2-2, with 12 nucleotides matching TRBD2. V shed 5 bases, J shed 5 bases, and the junction held 3 bases outside the gene matches. Per the germline V gene, CDR1 is SEHNR and CDR2 is FQNEAQ (reference sequence). CDR3 length: 15 amino acids. The CDR3 bases are TGTGCCAGCAGCCTCGGACTAGCGGGGACCGGGGAGCTGTTTTTT. Its protein is CASSLGLAGTGELFF.

The chain uses TRBV19 and TRBJ1-5, with TRBD1 identical over 9 bases. This CDR3 region has 16 residues. Germline V gene lookup returns CDR1 LNHDA and CDR2 SQIVND (reference sequence). V trimming: 5 bases; J trimming: 3 bases; junction bases outside the gene matches: 8. CDR3 loop: CASSPGQGLDNQPQHF. Written as DNA, the CDR3 is TGTGCCAGTAGTCCAGGACAGGGGCTCGACAATCAGCCCCAGCATTTT. The full variable domain, its missing parts supplied by reference TRBV19 and TRBJ1-5, is DGGITQSPKYLFRKEGQNVTLSCEQNLNHDAMYWYRQDPGQGLRLIYYSQIVNDFQKGDIAEGYSVSREKKESFPLTVTSAQKNPTAFYLCASSPGQGLDNQPQHFGDGTRLSIL.

V gene TRBV4-3 combines with J gene TRBJ2-2, with D tentatively TRBD2 (5 bases). Trimming pared 1 base from V and 1 base from J, leaving 10 bases between. In germline, CDR1 is LGHNA, CDR2 YSLEER. The CDR3 is 16 amino acids. The CDR3 protein is CASSQAGSGNTGELFF. The CDR3, as DNA: TGCGCCAGCAGCCAAGCTGGGAGTGGGAACACCGGGGAGCTGTTTTTT.

For this clone: The junction shows a germline mismatch at one end, possibly a read error. V and J are TRBV7-7 and TRBJ2-5, with 8 nucleotides matching TRBD1. This CDR3 spans 15 amino acids. Germline CDR1 SSHAT, CDR2 FNYEAQ (reference sequence). The CDR3 reads CASSPLPGGAETQYF. In DNA form, the CDR3 reads TGTGCTAGCAGCCCTCTTCCAGGGGGCGCGGAGACCCAGTACTTC.

The rearrangement links TRBV5-1 to TRBJ1-5; D is possibly TRBD1 (5 bases). Germline V gene lookup returns CDR1 SGHRS and CDR2 YFSETQ. Trimming pared 3 bases from V and 7 bases from J, leaving 14 bases between. CDR3 size: 14 residues. The CDR3 is CASSSGTGGQPQHF. For the CDR3, the DNA is TGCGCCAGCAGCTCTGGGACTGGAGGGCAGCCCCAGCATTTT.